The rows below give T cell receptor beta chains drawn from one sample of a study of patients and donors after allogeneic stem cell transplantation. TCRdb re-called the RT-PCR reads with MiXCR, one entry per CDR3 protein. The data show 70,000 or so distinct CDR3 sequences, with 26% seen just once and around a quarter held by the top ten. The sample comprised blood, either unsorted or a sorted T cell fraction (not recorded which). These TCRs come from a human donor who was either an allogeneic HSCT recipient or a stem cell or donor lymphocyte infusion donor (not recorded which). It is not recorded whose cells these are; they may come from a transplant donor. CDR3s include the opening cysteine and the closing phenylalanine or tryptophan. A D gene is named only where the DNA matches it firmly. The listing skips clone size in some rows; elsewhere it reads once, few, many or a size class.

d_gene,v_gene,abundance,j_gene,CDR3nt,CDR3aa
TRBD2,TRBV12-3/TRBV12-4,few,TRBJ2-2,TGTGCCAGCAGTTCCACTTATAGCGGGAGGGGCCCGAACACCGGGGAGCTGTTTTTT,CASSSTYSGRGPNTGELFF
-,TRBV5-1,-,TRBJ2-2,TGCGCCAGCAGCTTGAAAACCGGGGAGCTGTTTTTT,CASSLKTGELFF
-,TRBV6-2/TRBV6-3,-,TRBJ2-7,TGTGCCAGCAAGGCGACGATTCGCTCCTACGAGCAGTACTTC,CASKATIRSYEQYF
-,TRBV12-3/TRBV12-4,few,TRBJ2-1,TGTGCCAGCAGTTTCGGCAGCCACAATGAGCAGTTCTTC,CASSFGSHNEQFF
TRBD2,TRBV15,-,TRBJ2-4,TGTGCCACCAGCAGGGCGGGAGGGACCAAAAACATTCAGTACTTC,CATSRAGGTKNIQYF
-,TRBV7-2,-,TRBJ1-3,TGTGCCAGCAGCCCCCTAAGATTCTCTGGAAACACCATATATTTT,CASSPLRFSGNTIYF
-,TRBV30,-,TRBJ1-3,TGTGCCTGGCTAAAAAGGGGAAACACCATATATTTT,CAWLKRGNTIYF
-,TRBV30,few,TRBJ1-5,TGTGCCTGGAGTGTCCGTGGCTCCAATCAGCCCCAGCATTTT,CAWSVRGSNQPQHF
TRBD2,TRBV18,-,TRBJ2-7,TGTGCCAGCTCACCAAGGGCTAGCGGGGGGTACGAGCAGTACTTC,CASSPRASGGYEQYF
-,TRBV20-1,few,TRBJ2-2,TGCAGTGCTCGGGACGGGAGTTGGGGCCGAACCGGGGAGCTGTTTTTT,CSARDGSWGRTGELFF
-,TRBV28,few,TRBJ2-4,TGTGCCAGCAGTGATACAGGGCTCTTAGGCAAAAACATTCAGTACTTC,CASSDTGLLGKNIQYF
-,TRBV4-1,-,TRBJ2-7,TGCGCCAGCAGCCCCCCCGTCTACGAGCAGTACTTC,CASSPPVYEQYF
-,TRBV27,few,TRBJ1-5,TGTGCCAGCAGTTTTCGCAGGGTTGGTCAGCCCCAGCATTTT,CASSFRRVGQPQHF
-,TRBV20-1,few,TRBJ1-2,TGCAGTGCTAGACTGGACTATGGCTACACCTTC,CSARLDYGYTF
-,TRBV20-1,many,TRBJ2-6,TGCAGTGCTCTCAGGGAATCTGGGGCCAACGTCCTGACTTTC,CSALRESGANVLTF
-,TRBV30,-,TRBJ1-1,TGTGCCTGGATAGGTGACACTGAAGCTTTCTTT,CAWIGDTEAFF
-,TRBV10-3,-,TRBJ2-5,TGTGCCATCTGTGCCAGGGTGGAAGAGACCCAGTACTTC,CAICARVEETQYF
-,TRBV6-1,-,TRBJ1-3,TGTGCCAGCAGGGCAGAACTCTACTCTGGAAACACCATATATTTT,CASRAELYSGNTIYF
-,TRBV29-1,-,TRBJ2-2,TGCAGCGCGGAAGGCGGCACCGGGGAGCTGTTTTTT,CSAEGGTGELFF
-,TRBV28,few,TRBJ1-3,TGTGCCAGCAGTTTTGGCCGAATCTCTGGAAACACCATATATTTT,CASSFGRISGNTIYF
-,TRBV10-3,-,TRBJ1-6,TGTGCCATCAGTGACAATACACCCCTCCACTTT,CAISDNTPLHF
-,TRBV7-9,few,TRBJ2-7,TGTGCCAGCAGCTCCAGGGGAATCTACGAGCAGTACTTC,CASSSRGIYEQYF
-,TRBV20-1,-,TRBJ1-2,TGCAGTGCTAGACCCATTTATGGCTACACCTTC,CSARPIYGYTF
-,TRBV7-3,-,TRBJ1-5,TGTGCCAGCAGCTTAAGAGCAGGGGCGGGTCAGCCCCAGCATTTT,CASSLRAGAGQPQHF
-,TRBV6-2/TRBV6-3,many,TRBJ1-5,TGTGCCAGCAGTTTTCGGGACAGCAATCAGCCCCAGCATTTT,CASSFRDSNQPQHF
TRBD1,TRBV20-1,few,TRBJ1-2,TGCAGTGCTAGAGATAGGGGGACAGGGGCGATATATGGCTACACCTTC,CSARDRGTGAIYGYTF
TRBD2,TRBV4-1,-,TRBJ2-1,TGCGCCAGCAGCCCCCTGATCGCGGGGGGGCAATATGTTGAGCAGTTCTTC,CASSPLIAGGQYVEQFF
-,TRBV20-1,-,TRBJ1-1,TGCAGTGCTACCCGGGACTCTATGAACACTGAAGCTTTCTTT,CSATRDSMNTEAFF
TRBD2,TRBV7-6,-,TRBJ2-7,TGTGCCAGCAGCTTAATGGGGGGGGATAGCTCCTACGAGCAGTACTTC,CASSLMGGDSSYEQYF
-,TRBV5-5,-,TRBJ1-2,TGTGCCAGCAGCCGAGTTACAGGGCCCAGCTATGGCTACACCTTC,CASSRVTGPSYGYTF
-,TRBV10-3,few,TRBJ1-4,TGTGCCATCAGTGCGGGGCAGAATGAAAAACTGTTTTTT,CAISAGQNEKLFF
-,TRBV6-2/TRBV6-3,few,TRBJ1-1,TGTGCCAGCAGTTACGGGTCGGAAGCTTTCTTT,CASSYGSEAFF
TRBD2,TRBV12-3/TRBV12-4,-,TRBJ2-1,TGTGCCAGCAGCCAGGTAGGACTAGCGGACAATGAGCAGTTCTTC,CASSQVGLADNEQFF
-,TRBV15,-,TRBJ1-5,TGTGCCACCAGCAATTGGCTCCCGGGGGGGCCCCAGCATTTT,CATSNWLPGGPQHF
-,TRBV6-5,few,TRBJ1-4,TGTGCCAGCAGTTACTCCCCAGGGAGTCTTGAAAAACTGTTTTTT,CASSYSPGSLEKLFF
-,TRBV20-1,-,TRBJ2-7,TGCAGTGCTACGGACAGCAGCGCCTACGAGCAGTACTTC,CSATDSSAYEQYF
-,TRBV27,-,TRBJ2-5,TGTGCCAGCAGTTTTGACGGGGCGGAGACCCAGTACTTC,CASSFDGAETQYF
-,TRBV9,few,TRBJ2-5,TGTGCCAGCAGCGTAGTGGTCCCCGGGCAAGAGACCCAGTACTTC,CASSVVVPGQETQYF
-,TRBV7-2,-,TRBJ1-4,TGTGCCAGCAGCTTATTAGCGGGTGGTGGTGAAAAACTGTTTTTT,CASSLLAGGGEKLFF
-,TRBV4-2,-,TRBJ1-2,TGTGCCAGCAGCCAAGATCCGGACGGATTGATTCGAGGCTACACCTTC,CASSQDPDGLIRGYTF
TRBD1,TRBV5-5,-,TRBJ2-1,TGTGCCAGCAGGAAGACAGGGGGCCTCTACAATGAGCAGTTCTTC,CASRKTGGLYNEQFF
TRBD1,TRBV5-6,-,TRBJ2-7,TGTGCCAGCAGCTCAAAAGACAGGGGACCCTACGAGCAGTACTTC,CASSSKDRGPYEQYF
TRBD2,TRBV11-1,-,TRBJ2-4,TGTGCCAGCAGCGGACTAGCGGGGGGTAAAAACATTCAGTACTTC,CASSGLAGGKNIQYF
-,TRBV7-6,few,TRBJ2-2,TGTGCCAGCAGCCCGCTAACGGGGGCCACCGGGGAGCTGTTTTTT,CASSPLTGATGELFF
TRBD1,TRBV7-9,few,TRBJ1-4,TGTGCCAGCAGCAGGGACAGGGGGCGGGAAAAACTGTTTTTT,CASSRDRGREKLFF
-,TRBV4-3,few,TRBJ1-5,TGCGCCAGCAGCCAATTACAGGGTAGCAATCAGCCCCAGCATTTT,CASSQLQGSNQPQHF
-,TRBV29-1,-,TRBJ1-5,TGCAGCGTTGATGAGGGATGGGGGCCCCAGCATTTT,CSVDEGWGPQHF
-,TRBV20-1,once,TRBJ1-6,TGCAGGGAACCTTGCGGGGCGGCAATCAAATCACCCCTCCACTTT,CREPCGAAIKSPLHF
TRBD1,TRBV6-5,few,TRBJ1-2,TGTGCCAGCAGTTCCCCGGGACAGGGGGCGTCTGGCTACACCTTC,CASSSPGQGASGYTF
-,TRBV13,few,TRBJ1-5,TGTGCCAGCAGCTTAGGAGGGGGATGGCCCCAGCATTTT,CASSLGGGWPQHF
-,TRBV7-9,few,TRBJ1-1,TGTGCCAGCAGCTTAGAGCCAGGGCCCAACACTGAAGCTTTCTTT,CASSLEPGPNTEAFF
TRBD2,TRBV27,-,TRBJ2-2,TGTGCCAGCAGTCCGCTCGGGACTAGCGGGAACACCGGGGAGCTGTTTTTT,CASSPLGTSGNTGELFF
-,TRBV12-3/TRBV12-4,-,TRBJ1-2,TGTGCCAGCAGTTTCCAGGGTTCCGGCTATGGCTACACCTTC,CASSFQGSGYGYTF
-,TRBV6-6,-,TRBJ2-2,TGTGCCAGCAGTTACGTACAGGGTATCCCCGGGGAGCTGTTTTTT,CASSYVQGIPGELFF
-,TRBV24-1,-,TRBJ2-5,TGTGCCACCAGTGATCTGTCAGGCTCAGAGACCCAGTACTTC,CATSDLSGSETQYF
TRBD1,TRBV25-1,few,TRBJ1-1,TGTGCCAGCAGCCAAGACAGGGGAGGCACTGAAGCTTTCTTT,CASSQDRGGTEAFF
-,TRBV7-9,few,TRBJ1-1,TGTGCCAGCAGCAGGGGGAGGAACACTGAAGCTTTCTTT,CASSRGRNTEAFF
-,TRBV4-1,few,TRBJ1-6,TGCGCCAGCAGCGCCAGGGGATTCGGCTATAATTCACCCCTCCACTTT,CASSARGFGYNSPLHF